The next 5 T cell receptor beta chains were all read from a single sample in a study of graft-versus-host responses after intestinal transplantation. The antigens of these receptors remain unknown. The data were produced by immunoSEQ multiplex PCR, yet TCRdb's version contains in-frame clones alone and is incomplete. Here the sample spans about 59,000 clones, roughly 93% being singletons. This specimen consisted of unstimulated CD4+ T cells sorted from spleen or lymph node cells, obtained before transplant. The receptors shown here come from a human donor who was the organ donor for an intestinal transplant.

This CDR3 reads CASSPGQNYGYTF. CDR3 coding DNA: TGTGCCAGCTCACCGGGACAGAACTATGGCTACACCTTC. The chain joins TRBV18 to TRBJ1-2; 7 nucleotides agree with TRBD1. Unmatched junction bases numbered 0, after V lost 3 bases and J lost 2 bases. CDR1 KGHSH and CDR2 LQKENI come from the germline V gene. The CDR3 length is 13 residues.

This clone has more than one count but fewer than ten. The chain joins TRBV9 to TRBJ2-3; D gene unclear. The CDR3 consists of 15 residues. Trimming removed 0 bases at V and 2 bases at J, with 10 bases between. The germline V gene encodes CDR1 SGDLS and CDR2 YYNGEE. The CDR3 coding sequence is TGTGCCAGCAGCGTAGGAAACACCGCCACAGATACGCAGTATTTT. Translation gives CASSVGNTATDTQYF.

This sequence joins TRBV15 and TRBJ2-7, with D perhaps TRBD2 (5 bases). This CDR3 region has 14 residues. Per germline, CDR1 LNHNV and CDR2 YYDKDF (reference sequence). V shed 0 bases and J shed 4 bases, with 10 bases lying between them. CDR3: CATSRDSGSYEQYF. The CDR3 DNA reads TGTGCCACCAGCAGAGATTCGGGGTCATACGAGCAGTACTTC.

The chain carries TRBV7-9 and TRBJ2-2; D is unclear. Per the germline V gene, CDR1 is SEHNR and CDR2 is FQNEAQ (reference sequence). The V gene lost 0 bases and the J gene lost 7 bases, with 9 bases spanning the gap. The CDR3 contains 14 residues. The CDR3 region is CASSLADRGGELFF. In DNA, the CDR3 is TGTGCCAGCAGCTTAGCGGACCGAGGCGGGGAGCTGTTTTTT.

The gene calls are TRBV18 and TRBJ2-1, with 7 nucleotides matching TRBD2. Germline V gene lookup returns CDR1 KGHSH and CDR2 LQKENI. With 3 bases clipped from V and 0 bases from J, the junction kept 5 bases outside the gene matches. The CDR3 contains 16 residues. CDR3 protein: CASSPQTSPSYNEQFF. The CDR3 DNA reads TGTGCCAGCTCACCTCAGACTAGCCCCTCCTACAATGAGCAGTTCTTC. The full variable domain, completed using reference TRBV18 and TRBJ2-1, is NAGVMQNPRHLVRRRGQEARLRCSPMKGHSHVYWYRQLPEEGLKFMVYLQKENIIDESGMPKERFSAEFPKEGPSILRIQQVVRGDSAAYFCASSPQTSPSYNEQFFGPGTRLTVL.